Here is one TCR beta chain with its context. The antigen remains unidentified. The same CDR3 also results from other DNA sequences found in this sample. This sample was included in a study of circulating and synovial CD4+ cells in juvenile arthritis. Study results and limitations: Compared with bulk blood, circulating pathogenic-like lymphocytes shared substantially more CDR3 sequences with synovial T cells.

Germline CDR1 is WNHNN and CDR2 is SYGVQD (reference sequence). V was pared by 4 bases and J by 7 bases, with 14 bases between. This CDR3 spans 15 amino acids. The method was immunoSEQ multiplex PCR; TCRdb's version includes in-frame clones alone and lacks a portion of them. Found here are 30,000 or so clones, nearly 95% of them singletons; the top ten hold approximately 0.68%. The chain couples TRBV10-1 to TRBJ1-6; D possibly corresponds to TRBD1 (5 bases). The receptor was derived from a human donor with juvenile idiopathic arthritis. The sample was CD4+ T cells from blood. In nucleotides, the CDR3 is TGCGCCAGCAGTGGAGGACTTGGGGGGAATTCACCCCTCCACTTT. Amino acids: CASSGGLGGNSPLHF.